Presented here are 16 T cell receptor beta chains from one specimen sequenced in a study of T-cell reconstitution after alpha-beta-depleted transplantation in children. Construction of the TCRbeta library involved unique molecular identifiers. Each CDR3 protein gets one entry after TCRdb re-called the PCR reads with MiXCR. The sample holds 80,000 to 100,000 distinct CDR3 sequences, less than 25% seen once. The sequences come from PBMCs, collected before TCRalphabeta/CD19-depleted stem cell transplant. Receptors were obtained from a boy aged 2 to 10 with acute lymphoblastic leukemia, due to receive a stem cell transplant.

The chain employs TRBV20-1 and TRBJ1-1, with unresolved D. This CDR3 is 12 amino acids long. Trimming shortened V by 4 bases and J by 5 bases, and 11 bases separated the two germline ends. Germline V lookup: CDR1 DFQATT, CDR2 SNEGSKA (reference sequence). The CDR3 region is CSANHPGTEAFF. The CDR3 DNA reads TGCAGTGCTAATCACCCAGGAACTGAAGCTTTCTTT.

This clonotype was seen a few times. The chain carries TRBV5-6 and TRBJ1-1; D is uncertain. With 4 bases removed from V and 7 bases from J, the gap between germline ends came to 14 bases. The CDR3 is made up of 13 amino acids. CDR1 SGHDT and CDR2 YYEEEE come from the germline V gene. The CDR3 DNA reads TGTGCCAGCAGCGCCCGGAGGCACATTGAAGCTTTCTTT. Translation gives CASSARRHIEAFF.

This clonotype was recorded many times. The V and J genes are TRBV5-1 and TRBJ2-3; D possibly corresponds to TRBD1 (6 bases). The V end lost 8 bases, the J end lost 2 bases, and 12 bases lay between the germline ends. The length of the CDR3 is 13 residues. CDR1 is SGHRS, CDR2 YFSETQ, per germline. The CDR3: CASTGTFTDTQYF. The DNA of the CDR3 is TGCGCCAGTACAGGGACATTCACAGATACGCAGTATTTT.

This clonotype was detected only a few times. The CDR3 region is CASCISSGGACEQFF. In DNA, the CDR3 is TGTGCCAGCTGTATCTCCAGCGGAGGGGCCTGTGAGCAGTTCTTC. The chain has TRBV28 and TRBJ2-1, with D possibly TRBD2 on 6 matching bases. The ends were cut back, 8 bases at V and 9 bases at J, with 23 bases in the middle. The CDR3 has 15 amino acids. Germline V gene sequence: CDR1 MDHEN, CDR2 SYDVKM.

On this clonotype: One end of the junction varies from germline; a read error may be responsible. CDR3 sequence: CASRLGIGGLGGNTIYF. The CDR3, as DNA: TGTGCCAGCAGATTGGGAATTGGAGGGTTGGGCGGAAACACCATATATTTT. This chain uses TRBV5-5 with TRBJ1-3, with no clear D. The CDR3 covers 17 residues. Germline assignment: CDR1 SGHKS and CDR2 YYEKEE (reference sequence). The whole variable domain, remainder taken from reference TRBV5-5 and TRBJ1-3, is DAGVTQSPTHLIKTRGQQVTLRCSPISGHKSVSWYQQVLGQGPQFIFQYYEKEERGRGNFPDRFSARQFPNYSSELNVNALLLGDSALYLCASRLGIGGLGGNTIYFGEGSWLTVV.

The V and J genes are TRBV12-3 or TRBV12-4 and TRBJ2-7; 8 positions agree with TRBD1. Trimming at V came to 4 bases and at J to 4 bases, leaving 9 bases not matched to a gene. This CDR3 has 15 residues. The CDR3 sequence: CASSYGQGALYEQYF. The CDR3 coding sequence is TGTGCCAGCAGTTATGGACAGGGTGCCCTTTACGAGCAGTACTTC.

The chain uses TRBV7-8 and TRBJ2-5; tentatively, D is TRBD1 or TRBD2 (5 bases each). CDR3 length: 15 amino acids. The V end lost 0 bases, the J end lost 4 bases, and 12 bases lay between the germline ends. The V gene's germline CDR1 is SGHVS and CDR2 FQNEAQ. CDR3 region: CASSLAMRGRETQYF. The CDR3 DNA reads TGTGCCAGCAGCTTAGCTATGAGGGGCCGAGAGACCCAGTACTTC.

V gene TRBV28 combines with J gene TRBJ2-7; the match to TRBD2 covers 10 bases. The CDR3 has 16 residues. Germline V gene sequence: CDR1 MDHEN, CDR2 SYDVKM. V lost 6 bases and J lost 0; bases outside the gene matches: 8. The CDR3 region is CASRSSGGLSSYEQYF. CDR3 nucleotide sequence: TGTGCCAGCAGGTCTAGCGGGGGATTAAGCTCCTACGAGCAGTACTTC.

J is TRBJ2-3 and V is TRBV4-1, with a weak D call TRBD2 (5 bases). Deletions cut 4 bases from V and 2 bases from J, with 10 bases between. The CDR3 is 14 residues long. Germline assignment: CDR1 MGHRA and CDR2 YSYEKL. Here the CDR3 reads CASSLSGDTDTQYF. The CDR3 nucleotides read TGCGCCAGCAGCCTAAGCGGAGACACAGATACGCAGTATTTT.

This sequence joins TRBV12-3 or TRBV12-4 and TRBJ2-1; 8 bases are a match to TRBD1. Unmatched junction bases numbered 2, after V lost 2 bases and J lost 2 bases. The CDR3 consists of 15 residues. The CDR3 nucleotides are TGTGCCAGCAGTTTACGACAGGGGACCTACAATGAGCAGTTCTTC. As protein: CASSLRQGTYNEQFF.

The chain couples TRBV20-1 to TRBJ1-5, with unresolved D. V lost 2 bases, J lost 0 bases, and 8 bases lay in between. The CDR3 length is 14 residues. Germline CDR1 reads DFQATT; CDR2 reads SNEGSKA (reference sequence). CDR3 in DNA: TGCAGTGCTAGAAACAGAATTAGCAATCAGCCCCAGCATTTT. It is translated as CSARNRISNQPQHF.

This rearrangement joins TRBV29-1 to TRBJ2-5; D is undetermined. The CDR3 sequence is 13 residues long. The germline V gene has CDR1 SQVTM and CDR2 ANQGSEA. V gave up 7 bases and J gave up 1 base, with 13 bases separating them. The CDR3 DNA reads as TGCAGCGGTCAGCGAGCGTTCCAAGAGACCCAGTACTTC. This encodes CSGQRAFQETQYF.

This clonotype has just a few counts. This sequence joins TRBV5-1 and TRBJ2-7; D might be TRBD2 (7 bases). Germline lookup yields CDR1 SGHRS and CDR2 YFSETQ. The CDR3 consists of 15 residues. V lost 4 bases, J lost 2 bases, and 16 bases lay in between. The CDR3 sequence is CASSGGDTQAYEQYF. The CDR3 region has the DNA TGCGCCAGCAGCGGGGGGGACACCCAGGCCTACGAGCAGTACTTC.

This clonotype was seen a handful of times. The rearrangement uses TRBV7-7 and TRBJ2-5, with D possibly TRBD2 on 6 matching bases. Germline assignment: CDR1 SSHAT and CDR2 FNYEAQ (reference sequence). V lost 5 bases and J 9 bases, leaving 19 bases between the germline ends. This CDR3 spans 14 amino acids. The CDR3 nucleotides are TGTGCCAGCAGCCCTTCTAGCGCCCCCGAGGCCCAGTACTTC. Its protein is CASSPSSAPEAQYF.

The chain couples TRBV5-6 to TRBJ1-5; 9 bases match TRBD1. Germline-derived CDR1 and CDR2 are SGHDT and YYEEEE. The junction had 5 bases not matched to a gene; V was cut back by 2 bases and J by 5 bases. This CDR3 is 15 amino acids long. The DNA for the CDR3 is TGTGCCAGCAGCTTAAGGGACAGGGCCCATCAGCCCCAGCATTTT. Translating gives CASSLRDRAHQPQHF.

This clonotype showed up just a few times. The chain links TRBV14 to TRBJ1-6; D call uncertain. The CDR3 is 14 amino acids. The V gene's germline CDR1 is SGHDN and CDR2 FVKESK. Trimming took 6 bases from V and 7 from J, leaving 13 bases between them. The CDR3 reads CASRPLSPNSPLHF. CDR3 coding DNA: TGTGCCAGCAGGCCGTTGAGTCCCAATTCACCCCTCCACTTT.